The next 30 T cell receptor beta chains were all read from a single sample in a study of T-cell memory formation after mild COVID-19. One entry per CDR3 protein results from TCRdb running MiXCR on the 5' RACE reads. The sample lists 150,000 to 200,000 distinct CDR3 sequences, roughly 10% occurring once. Sequencing used PBMCs or a T cell subset sorted from them (not recorded which). The receptors were sampled from a man between 18 and 35 years old who had mild COVID-19 (a few samples of this study predate the infection). Cell type and time point are not known.

The chain combines TRBV5-1 with TRBJ1-2; 9 nucleotides align to TRBD1. V trimming: 3 bases; J trimming: 2 bases; junction bases outside the gene matches: 8. The CDR3 is 16 amino acids. Per the germline V gene, CDR1 is SGHRS and CDR2 is YFSETQ. The CDR3 sequence: CASSSLPQGANYGYTF. CDR3 nucleotide sequence: TGCGCCAGCAGCTCACTTCCACAGGGGGCGAACTATGGCTACACCTTC.

This clonotype has only a few counts. The J gene is TRBJ2-7, the V gene TRBV6-5; TRBD1 matches 10 bases. CDR3 length: 16 amino acids. V trimming: 0 bases; J trimming: 4 bases; junction bases outside the gene matches: 6. The germline CDR1 and CDR2 sequences are MNHEY and SVGAGI. The CDR3: CASSYSTSDRGYEQYF. CDR3 DNA: TGTGCCAGCAGTTACTCGACCTCGGACAGGGGGTACGAGCAGTACTTC.

This clonotype was counted only a few times. The chain recombines TRBV18 with TRBJ1-2; TRBD1 matches at 7 bases. CDR3 length equals 14 residues. The germline CDR1 and CDR2 sequences are KGHSH and LQKENI. The V gene end was trimmed by 4 bases and the J gene end by 8 bases; junction bases not matched to a gene: 10. CDR3 sequence: CASSQQQGSYGYTF. The CDR3 coding sequence is TGTGCCAGCTCACAACAACAGGGGAGCTACGGCTACACCTTC.

The chain carries TRBV20-1 and TRBJ2-7; D possibly corresponds to TRBD2 (5 bases). This CDR3 is 13 amino acids long. Deletions cut 2 bases from V and 1 base from J, with 9 bases between. Germline values: CDR1 DFQATT, CDR2 SNEGSKA (reference sequence). The CDR3: CSARSGKSYEQYF. CDR3 nucleotides: TGCAGTGCTAGAAGCGGCAAATCCTACGAGCAGTACTTC.

In its sample, this clonotype was seen a few times. This rearrangement joins TRBV2 to TRBJ2-3; TRBD1 aligns across 8 bases. There are 16 residues in the CDR3. Germline CDR1 is SNHLY and CDR2 is FYNNEI. The junction had 10 bases not matched to a gene; V was cut back by 3 bases and J by 5 bases. This CDR3 reads CASSDLDRVVGDTQYF. DNA of the CDR3: TGTGCCAGCAGTGACCTGGACAGGGTGGTAGGAGATACGCAGTATTTT.

This clonotype was detected many times. The chain joins TRBV6-1 to TRBJ2-2, with D maybe TRBD2 (6 bases). The CDR3 sequence is 15 residues long. With 6 bases removed from V and 10 bases from J, the gap between germline ends came to 21 bases. Germline-derived CDR1 and CDR2 are MNHNS and SASEGT. CDR3 sequence: CASRGRDSALEELFF. The CDR3 nucleotides read TGTGCCAGCAGAGGCAGGGACTCAGCGTTGGAGGAGCTGTTTTTT.

This clonotype has only a few counts. V and J are TRBV6-2 or TRBV6-3 and TRBJ1-5, with TRBD1 as a possible D gene (6 bases). The V gene lost 6 bases and the J gene lost 6 bases, with 15 bases spanning the gap. The CDR3 has 14 residues. In germline, CDR1 is MNHEY, CDR2 SVGEGT. For the CDR3, the DNA is TGTGCCAGCAGCACATTCGGGGGCGCTCAGCCCCAGCATTTT. This encodes CASSTFGGAQPQHF.

The rearrangement joins TRBV20-1 to TRBJ1-6, with D possibly being TRBD1 (5 bases). The V and J ends lost 0 bases and 1 base respectively, with 10 bases between them. The CDR3 has 16 amino acids. Germline V lookup: CDR1 DFQATT, CDR2 SNEGSKA (reference sequence). CDR3 nucleotides: TGCAGTGCTAGAGACGCAGGGTCTTCCTATAATTCACCCCTCCACTTT. Protein sequence: CSARDAGSSYNSPLHF.

V gene TRBV6-6 combines with J gene TRBJ2-5, with a weak D call TRBD1 (6 bases). The CDR3 is 12 residues long. Germline V CDR1 and CDR2: MNHNY, SVGAGI (reference sequence). V was shortened by 8 bases and J by 5 bases, with 12 bases between the two germline ends. The CDR3 region is CASGDILETQYF. CDR3 DNA sequence: TGTGCCAGCGGGGACATTCTCGAGACCCAGTACTTC.

The chain has TRBV5-1 and TRBJ1-3, with no clear D. Germline V gives CDR1 SGHRS, CDR2 YFSETQ. V lost 5 bases to trimming and J lost 1 base, with 13 bases between them. CDR3 size: 15 residues. The CDR3, as DNA: TGCGCCAGCAGATCCGGGGAGGCTTCTGGAAACACCATATATTTT. Amino acids: CASRSGEASGNTIYF.

This clonotype showed up just a few times. This CDR3 is CAISETTSGEETQYF. DNA for the CDR3: TGTGCCATCAGTGAGACGACTAGCGGGGAGGAGACCCAGTACTTC. This rearrangement joins TRBV10-3 to TRBJ2-5; 11 nucleotides line up with TRBD2. This CDR3 comprises 15 residues. CDR1 is ENHRY and CDR2 is SYGVKD in the germline V gene. Losses at the gene ends were 2 bases for V and 5 bases for J; bases not matched to a gene: 4.

This clonotype was found a few times. This chain connects TRBV7-2 to TRBJ2-1, with 13 positions matching TRBD2. CDR1 is SGHTA and CDR2 is FQGNSA in the germline V gene. This CDR3 contains 18 residues. V lost 3 bases, J lost 8 bases, and 13 bases stayed unmatched. CDR3 DNA sequence: TGTGCCAGCAGCTTTATCGTAACTAGCGGGGGGGGTCAGGATGAGCAGTTCTTC. This sequence encodes CASSFIVTSGGGQDEQFF.

This clonotype appeared a few times. The genes are TRBV7-2 and TRBJ1-4, with D perhaps TRBD1 (5 bases). This CDR3 contains 13 residues. V was shortened by 7 bases and J by 7 bases, with 13 bases between the two germline ends. Germline lookup yields CDR1 SGHTA and CDR2 FQGNSA. CDR3 region: CASTPGFGEKLFF. The CDR3 DNA is TGTGCCAGCACGCCAGGGTTCGGTGAAAAACTGTTTTTT.

V usage is TRBV9 and J usage is TRBJ2-2; no clear D. In germline, CDR1 is SGDLS, CDR2 YYNGEE. V dropped 0 bases and J dropped 4 bases, with 13 bases sitting between them. CDR3 length: 16 residues. For the CDR3, the DNA is TGTGCCAGCAGCGTAGGACGGGTCTTGGGCACCGGGGAGCTGTTTTTT. It specifies CASSVGRVLGTGELFF.

This clonotype was seen repeatedly, ten times or more. This sequence joins TRBV7-2 and TRBJ2-1, with 11 bases matching TRBD2. The ends lost 2 bases at V and 6 bases at J; junction bases unmatched: 0. In germline, CDR1 is SGHTA, CDR2 FQGNSA. The CDR3 is 14 amino acids. Here the CDR3 DNA reads TGTGCCAGCAGCTTAACTAGCGGGGGCAATGAGCAGTTCTTC. It translates to CASSLTSGGNEQFF. Supplemented by reference TRBV7-2 and TRBJ2-1, the full variable domain reads GAGVSQSPSNKVTEKGKDVELRCDPISGHTALYWYRQSLGQGLEFLIYFQGNSAPDKSGLPSDRFSAERTGGSVSTLTIQRTQQEDSAVYLCASSLTSGGNEQFFGPGTRLTVL.

V usage is TRBV3-1 and J usage is TRBJ1-6; possible D gene TRBD1, 6 bases. The V and J ends lost 2 bases and 14 bases respectively, with 13 bases between them. CDR3 size: 13 residues. From germline, CDR1 is LGHDT and CDR2 YNNKEL (reference sequence). Written as DNA, the CDR3 is TGTGCCAGCAGCCAACCAGGGGCCTTGGCCCTCCACTTT. This translates into CASSQPGALALHF.

This chain uses TRBV7-2 with TRBJ2-2; D might be TRBD2 (5 bases). With 6 bases removed from V and 0 bases from J, the gap between germline ends came to 17 bases. The V gene's germline CDR1 is SGHTA and CDR2 FQGNSA. The CDR3 loop spans 17 amino acids. The chain's CDR3 is CASSYRAVYANTGELFF. CDR3 nucleotide sequence: TGTGCCAGCAGTTATCGAGCGGTTTACGCGAACACCGGGGAGCTGTTTTTT.

This clonotype has ten or more counts. The rearrangement uses TRBV12-3 or TRBV12-4 and TRBJ1-1; possible D gene TRBD1, 5 bases. This CDR3 has 16 amino acids. V lost 7 bases and J 5 bases, leaving 23 bases between the germline ends. CDR3 nucleotides: TGTGCCAGCACCCTAGAGGGGTTACTGGAATATACTGAAGCTTTCTTT. Its protein is CASTLEGLLEYTEAFF.

This clonotype showed up just a few times. The V call is TRBV12-3 or TRBV12-4, the J call TRBJ2-3; TRBD2 agrees at 12 bases. V shed 6 bases, J shed 1 base, and the junction held 2 bases outside the gene matches. The CDR3 is 15 amino acids. The CDR3 loop is CASRRTSGGTDTQYF. The CDR3 DNA follows: TGTGCCAGCAGAAGGACTAGCGGGGGCACAGATACGCAGTATTTT.

This clonotype has a handful of counts. This chain joins TRBV4-3 and TRBJ1-6; 7 bases fit TRBD1. Germline CDR1 LGHNA, CDR2 YSLEER. The V segment lost 3 bases and the J segment 10 bases; nucleotides outside the gene matches: 12. The CDR3 is 16 amino acids. The CDR3 DNA follows: TGCGCCAGCAGCCAGGGATACAGGGGCGATCGATCACCCCTCCACTTT. Protein sequence: CASSQGYRGDRSPLHF.

The chain links TRBV20-1 to TRBJ2-7; 7 nucleotides match TRBD2. CDR3 length equals 13 residues. V lost 6 bases to trimming and J lost 3 bases; unmatched junction nucleotides: 8. Germline V gene lookup returns CDR1 DFQATT and CDR2 SNEGSKA (reference sequence). CDR3 DNA sequence: TGCAGTGCAGCCAGCGGGGCCGACTACGAGCAGTACTTC. This encodes CSAASGADYEQYF.

In this sample, this clonotype turned up a few times. This chain links TRBV5-6 with TRBJ2-5, with 10 bases identical to TRBD2. The CDR3 runs to 15 residues. Germline CDR1 is SGHDT and CDR2 is YYEEEE. V was clipped by 4 bases and J by 7 bases; unmatched bases: 10. The CDR3 DNA reads as TGTGCCAGCAGCGTAGCGGGGGGAGCCCAGAGGACCCAGTACTTC. Its protein product is CASSVAGGAQRTQYF.

The chain carries TRBV4-1 and TRBJ2-5; no firm D call. V was pared by 1 base and J by 4 bases, with 7 bases between. This CDR3 is 13 amino acids long. Germline assignment: CDR1 MGHRA and CDR2 YSYEKL. This CDR3 is CASSQVAGETQYF. The CDR3 nucleotides read TGCGCCAGCAGCCAAGTGGCAGGAGAGACCCAGTACTTC.

This clonotype has just a few counts. This chain joins TRBV5-1 and TRBJ1-6; D is unresolved. V was pared by 0 bases and J by 6 bases, with 4 bases between. Looked up from germline, CDR1 is SGHRS and CDR2 is YFSETQ. The CDR3 runs 13 residues. CDR3 sequence reads: CASSLGSNSPLHF. In nucleotides, the CDR3 is TGCGCCAGCAGCTTGGGAAGTAATTCACCCCTCCACTTT.

This clonotype was observed a single time. This chain uses TRBV11-2 with TRBJ2-1, with D possibly being TRBD2 (7 bases). The V end was cut by 5 bases, the J end by 6 bases, with 17 bases between. Germline CDR1 is SGHAT and CDR2 is FQNNGV. The CDR3 is 15 residues long. The CDR3 loop reads CASSPLGGAANEQFF. As DNA, the CDR3 is TGTGCCAGCAGCCCCTTGGGGGGGGCGGCCAATGAGCAGTTCTTC.

The chain combines TRBV4-2 with TRBJ1-5, with D possibly TRBD1 on 5 matching bases. This CDR3 is 16 amino acids long. V dropped 1 base and J dropped 5 bases, with 15 bases sitting between them. Germline V CDR1 and CDR2: LGHNA, YNFKEQ. In DNA, the CDR3 is TGTGCCAGCAGCCAAGGCGTAGGGGCAATAGATCAGCCCCAGCATTTT. Its translation: CASSQGVGAIDQPQHF.

The rearrangement joins TRBV7-3 to TRBJ2-1, with TRBD1 identical over 7 bases. The CDR3 is 16 amino acids. Trimming at V came to 4 bases and at J to 9 bases, leaving 15 bases not matched to a gene. Germline V lookup: CDR1 SGHTA, CDR2 FQGTGA. The CDR3 sequence: CASSSHPRGGFGEQFF. CDR3 coding DNA: TGTGCCAGCAGCTCCCACCCCCGAGGGGGCTTCGGTGAGCAGTTCTTC.

The chain employs TRBV5-4 and TRBJ2-4, with TRBD2 as a possible D gene (5 bases). Germline loops: CDR1 SGHNT, CDR2 YYREEE (reference sequence). The CDR3 is 15 amino acids. V lost 0 bases, J lost 3 bases, and 10 bases lay in between. The CDR3 loop is CASSLGGMGKNIQYF. In DNA form, the CDR3 reads TGTGCCAGCAGCTTGGGAGGGATGGGCAAAAACATTCAGTACTTC.

This chain links TRBV28 with TRBJ2-5; 7 nucleotides match TRBD1. V trimming: 1 base; J trimming: 2 bases; junction bases outside the gene matches: 4. This CDR3 region has 15 residues. Germline lookup yields CDR1 MDHEN and CDR2 SYDVKM. CDR3 in DNA: TGTGCCAGCAGTTTATACCGGGACAGTCAAGAGACCCAGTACTTC. As protein: CASSLYRDSQETQYF.

V is TRBV24-1 and J is TRBJ1-1; D remains unclear. From germline, CDR1 is KGHDR and CDR2 SFDVKD. V lost 9 bases and J 1 base, leaving 11 bases between the germline ends. The CDR3 totals 13 residues. CDR3 protein: CATVLGKNTEAFF. CDR3 DNA sequence: TGTGCCACCGTCTTGGGGAAGAACACTGAAGCTTTCTTT.